A single T cell receptor (beta chain) is shown here with its context. What it binds is not known. Produced via immunoSEQ multiplex PCR; TCRdb's table is partial and in-frame only. The sample has over 25,000 clones; around three quarters are singletons. Described time point: week 35, safety follow-up. Every vaccination contained 300 ug of the mutant IDH1 20-mer peptide and was paired with topical imiquimod. At weeks 1, 3, 5, 7, 11, 15, 19 and 23, patients received a vaccination, eight in all. Those who donated had recent WHO grade 3 or 4 IDH1-mutant, ATRX-lost astrocytomas. This record comes from a study of a mutant IDH1 vaccine in newly diagnosed glioma. Across the whole study: Averaging approximately 40 years of age, treated patients were approximately 62% male and approximately 38% female. Overall study findings and caveats: Across multiple MHC alleles, around 93% of patients had vaccine-induced responses.

V dropped 0 bases and J dropped 3 bases, with 17 bases sitting between them. CDR1 and CDR2 from the germline V gene are MGHRA and YSYEKL. The CDR3 spans 17 residues. Material: PBMCs, obtained from a glioma patient whose treatment included an IDH1 peptide vaccine. The rearrangement joins TRBV4-1 to TRBJ1-2; D possibly corresponds to TRBD1 (5 bases). The TCR comes from a woman in her twenties or thirties with glioma. Some clones in this sample may be carry-over from other donors' samples. Here the CDR3 reads CASSQDNVGGADYGYTF. The CDR3 coding sequence is TGCGCCAGCAGCCAAGATAACGTAGGAGGGGCAGACTATGGCTACACCTTC.